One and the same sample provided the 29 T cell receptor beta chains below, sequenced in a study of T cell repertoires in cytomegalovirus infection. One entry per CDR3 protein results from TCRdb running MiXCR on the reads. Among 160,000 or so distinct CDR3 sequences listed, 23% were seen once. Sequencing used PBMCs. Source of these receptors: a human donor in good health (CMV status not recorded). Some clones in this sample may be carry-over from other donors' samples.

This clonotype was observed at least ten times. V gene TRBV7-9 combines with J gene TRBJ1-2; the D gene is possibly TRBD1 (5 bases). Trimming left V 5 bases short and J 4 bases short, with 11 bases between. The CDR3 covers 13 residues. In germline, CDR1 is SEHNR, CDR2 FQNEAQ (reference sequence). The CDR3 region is CASSPGGVYGYTF. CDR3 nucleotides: TGTGCCAGCAGCCCAGGAGGGGTCTATGGCTACACCTTC. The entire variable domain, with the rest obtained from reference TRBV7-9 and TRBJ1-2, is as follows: DTGVSQNPRHKITKRGQNVTFRCDPISEHNRLYWYRQTLGQGPEFLTYFQNEAQLEKSRLLSDRFSAERPKGSFSTLEIQRTEQGDSAMYLCASSPGGVYGYTFGSGTRLTVV.

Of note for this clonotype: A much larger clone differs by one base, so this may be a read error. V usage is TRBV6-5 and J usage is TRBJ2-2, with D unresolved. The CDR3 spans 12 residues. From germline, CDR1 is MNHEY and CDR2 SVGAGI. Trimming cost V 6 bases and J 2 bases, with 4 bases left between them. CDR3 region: CASRDNTGELFF. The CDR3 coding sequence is TGTGCCAGCAGGGATAACACCGGGGAGCTGTTTTTT.

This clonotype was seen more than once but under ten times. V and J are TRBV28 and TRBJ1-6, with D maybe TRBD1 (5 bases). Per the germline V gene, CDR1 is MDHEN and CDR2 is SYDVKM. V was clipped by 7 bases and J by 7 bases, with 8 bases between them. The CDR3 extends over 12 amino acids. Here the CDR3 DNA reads TGTGCCAGCATGGGGGGGAATTCACCCCTCCACTTT. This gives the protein CASMGGNSPLHF.

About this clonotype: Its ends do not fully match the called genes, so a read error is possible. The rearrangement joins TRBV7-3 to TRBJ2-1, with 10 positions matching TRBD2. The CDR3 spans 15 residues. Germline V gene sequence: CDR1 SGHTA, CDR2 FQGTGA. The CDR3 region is CASSSRTSGNNQQFF. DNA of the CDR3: TGTGCCAGCAGCTCGCGGACTAGCGGAAACAATCAGCAGTTCTTC.

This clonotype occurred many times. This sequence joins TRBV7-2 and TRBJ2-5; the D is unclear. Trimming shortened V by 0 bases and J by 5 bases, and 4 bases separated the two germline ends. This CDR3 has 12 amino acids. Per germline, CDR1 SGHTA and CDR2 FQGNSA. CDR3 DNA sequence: TGTGCCAGCAGCTTAGCTTTGGAGACCCAGTACTTC. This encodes CASSLALETQYF.

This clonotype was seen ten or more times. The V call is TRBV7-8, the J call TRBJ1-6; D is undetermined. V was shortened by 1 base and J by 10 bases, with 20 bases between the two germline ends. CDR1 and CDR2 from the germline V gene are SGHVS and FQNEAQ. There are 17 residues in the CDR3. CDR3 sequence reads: CASSLGSPSVMGSPLHF. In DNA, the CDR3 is TGTGCCAGCAGCTTAGGAAGTCCCAGTGTGATGGGGTCACCCCTCCACTTT.

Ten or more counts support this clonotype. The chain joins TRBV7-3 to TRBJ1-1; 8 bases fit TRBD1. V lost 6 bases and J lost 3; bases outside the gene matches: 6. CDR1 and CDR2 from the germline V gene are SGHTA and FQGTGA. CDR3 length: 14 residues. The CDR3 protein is CASRLRGQDTEAFF. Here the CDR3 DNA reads TGTGCCAGCAGACTCAGGGGACAGGACACTGAAGCTTTCTTT.

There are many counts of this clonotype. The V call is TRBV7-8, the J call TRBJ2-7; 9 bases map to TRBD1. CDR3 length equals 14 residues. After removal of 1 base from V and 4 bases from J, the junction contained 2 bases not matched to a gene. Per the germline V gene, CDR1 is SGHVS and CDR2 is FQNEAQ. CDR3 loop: CASSLGQGEYEQYF. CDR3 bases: TGTGCCAGCAGCTTAGGACAGGGGGAGTACGAGCAGTACTTC.

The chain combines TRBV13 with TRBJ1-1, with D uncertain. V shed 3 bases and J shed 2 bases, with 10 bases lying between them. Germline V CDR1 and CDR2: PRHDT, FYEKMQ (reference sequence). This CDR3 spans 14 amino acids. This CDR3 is CASSFTEINTEAFF. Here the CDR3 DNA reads TGTGCCAGCAGCTTCACGGAGATCAACACTGAAGCTTTCTTT.

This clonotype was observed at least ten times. CDR3 residues: CAKSSRVLDTQYF. The CDR3 nucleotides are TGCGCCAAGAGTTCAAGGGTTTTAGATACGCAGTATTTT. The V call is TRBV4-3, the J call TRBJ2-3, with no clear D. Trimming removed 10 bases at V and 5 bases at J, with 16 bases between. CDR1 and CDR2 (germline): LGHNA, YSLEER. CDR3 length: 13 amino acids.

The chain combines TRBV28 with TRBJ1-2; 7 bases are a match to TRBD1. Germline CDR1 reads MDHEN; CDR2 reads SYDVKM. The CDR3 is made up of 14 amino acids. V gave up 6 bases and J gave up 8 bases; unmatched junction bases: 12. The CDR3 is CASSPPGQKRGYTF. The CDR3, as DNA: TGTGCCAGCAGCCCACCGGGACAGAAACGGGGCTACACCTTC.

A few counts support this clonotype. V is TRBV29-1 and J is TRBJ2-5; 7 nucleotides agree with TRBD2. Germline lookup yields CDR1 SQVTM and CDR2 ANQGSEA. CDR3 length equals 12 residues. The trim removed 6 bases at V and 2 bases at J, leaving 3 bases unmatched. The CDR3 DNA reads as TGCAGCGTCGCCGGGGGGCAAGAGACCCAGTACTTC. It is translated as CSVAGGQETQYF.

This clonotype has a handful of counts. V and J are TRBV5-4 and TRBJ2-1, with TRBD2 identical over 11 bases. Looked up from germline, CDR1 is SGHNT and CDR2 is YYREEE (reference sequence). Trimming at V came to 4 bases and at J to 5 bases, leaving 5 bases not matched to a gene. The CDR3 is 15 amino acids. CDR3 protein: CASSPLTSGNNEQFF. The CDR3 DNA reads TGTGCCAGCAGCCCGTTGACTAGCGGGAACAATGAGCAGTTCTTC.

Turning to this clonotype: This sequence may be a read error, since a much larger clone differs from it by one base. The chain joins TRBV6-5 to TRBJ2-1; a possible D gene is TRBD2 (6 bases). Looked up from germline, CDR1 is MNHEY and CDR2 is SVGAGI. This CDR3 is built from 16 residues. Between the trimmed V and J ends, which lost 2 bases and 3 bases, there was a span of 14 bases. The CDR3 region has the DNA TGTGCCAGCAGTTACACCTACGGGGGAAACTACAATGAGCAGTTCTTC. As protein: CASSYTYGGNYNEQFF.

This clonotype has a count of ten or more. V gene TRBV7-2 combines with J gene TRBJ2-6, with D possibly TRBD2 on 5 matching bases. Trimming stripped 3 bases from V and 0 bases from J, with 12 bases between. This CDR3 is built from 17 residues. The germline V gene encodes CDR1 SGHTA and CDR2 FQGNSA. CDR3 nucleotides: TGTGCCAGCAGCTTCATCGGGATTTCCTCTGGGGCCAACGTCCTGACTTTC. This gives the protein CASSFIGISSGANVLTF.

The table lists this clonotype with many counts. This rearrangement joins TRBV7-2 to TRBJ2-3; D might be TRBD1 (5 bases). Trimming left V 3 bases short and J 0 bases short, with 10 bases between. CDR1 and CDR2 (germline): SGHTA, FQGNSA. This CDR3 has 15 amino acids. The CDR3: CASSFNRISTDTQYF. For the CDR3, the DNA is TGTGCCAGCAGCTTCAACAGGATTAGCACAGATACGCAGTATTTT. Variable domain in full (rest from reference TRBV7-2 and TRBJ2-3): GAGVSQSPSNKVTEKGKDVELRCDPISGHTALYWYRQSLGQGLEFLIYFQGNSAPDKSGLPSDRFSAERTGGSVSTLTIQRTQQEDSAVYLCASSFNRISTDTQYFGPGTRLTVL.

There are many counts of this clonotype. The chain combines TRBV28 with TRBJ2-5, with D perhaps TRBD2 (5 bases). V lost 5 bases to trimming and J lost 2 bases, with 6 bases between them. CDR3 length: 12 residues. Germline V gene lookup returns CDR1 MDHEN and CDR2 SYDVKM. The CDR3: CASSRTQETQYF. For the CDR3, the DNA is TGTGCCAGCAGTCGGACTCAAGAGACCCAGTACTTC.

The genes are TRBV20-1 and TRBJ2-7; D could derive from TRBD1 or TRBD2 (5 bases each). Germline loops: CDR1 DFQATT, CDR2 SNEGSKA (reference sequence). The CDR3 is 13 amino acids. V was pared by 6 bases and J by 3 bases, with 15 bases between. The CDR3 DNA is TGCAGTGCCTTCAATCCGAGGGGCTACGAGCAGTACTTC. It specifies CSAFNPRGYEQYF.

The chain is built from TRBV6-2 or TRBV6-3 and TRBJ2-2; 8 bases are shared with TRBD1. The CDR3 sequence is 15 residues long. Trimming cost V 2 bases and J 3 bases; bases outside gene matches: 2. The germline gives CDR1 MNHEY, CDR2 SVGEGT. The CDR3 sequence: CASSYRTGHTGELFF. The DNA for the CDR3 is TGTGCCAGCAGTTACCGGACAGGGCACACCGGGGAGCTGTTTTTT.

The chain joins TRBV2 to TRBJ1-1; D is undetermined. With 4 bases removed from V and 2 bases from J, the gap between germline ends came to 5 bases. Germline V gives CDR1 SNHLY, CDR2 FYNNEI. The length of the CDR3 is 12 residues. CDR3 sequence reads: CASSVFNTEAFF. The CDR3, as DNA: TGTGCCAGCAGTGTTTTCAACACTGAAGCTTTCTTT.

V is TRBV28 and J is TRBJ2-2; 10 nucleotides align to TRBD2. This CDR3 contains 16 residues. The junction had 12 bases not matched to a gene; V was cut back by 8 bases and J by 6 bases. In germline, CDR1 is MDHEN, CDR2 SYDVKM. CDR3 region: CASQPSPSGGPGELFF. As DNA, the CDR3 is TGTGCCAGCCAGCCGAGTCCTAGCGGGGGCCCCGGGGAGCTGTTTTTT.

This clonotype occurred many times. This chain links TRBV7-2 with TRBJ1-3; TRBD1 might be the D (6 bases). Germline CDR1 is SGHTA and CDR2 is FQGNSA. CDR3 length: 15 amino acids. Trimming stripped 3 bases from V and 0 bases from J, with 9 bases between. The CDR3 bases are TGTGCCAGCAGCTTTCGACAGGTCTCTGGAAACACCATATATTTT. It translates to CASSFRQVSGNTIYF.

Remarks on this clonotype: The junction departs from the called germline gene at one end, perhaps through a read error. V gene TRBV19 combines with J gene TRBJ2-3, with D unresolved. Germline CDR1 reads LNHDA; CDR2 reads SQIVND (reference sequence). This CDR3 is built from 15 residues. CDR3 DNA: TGTGCGAGTAGTGGTTGGGCAACGAACACAGATACGCAGTATTTT. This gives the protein CASSGWATNTDTQYF.

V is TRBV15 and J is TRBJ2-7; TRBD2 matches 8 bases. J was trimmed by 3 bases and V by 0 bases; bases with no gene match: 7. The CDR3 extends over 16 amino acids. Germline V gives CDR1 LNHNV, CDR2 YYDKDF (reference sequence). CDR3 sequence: CATSRDSGGMSYEQYF. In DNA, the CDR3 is TGTGCCACCAGCAGAGATTCGGGAGGGATGAGCTACGAGCAGTACTTC.

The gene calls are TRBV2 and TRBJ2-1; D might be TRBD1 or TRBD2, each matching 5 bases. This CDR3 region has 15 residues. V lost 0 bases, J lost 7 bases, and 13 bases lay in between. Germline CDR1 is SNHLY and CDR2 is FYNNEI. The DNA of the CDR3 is TGTGCCAGCAGTGAAGCGCGCCAGGGCGGGAATGAGCAGTTCTTC. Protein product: CASSEARQGGNEQFF.

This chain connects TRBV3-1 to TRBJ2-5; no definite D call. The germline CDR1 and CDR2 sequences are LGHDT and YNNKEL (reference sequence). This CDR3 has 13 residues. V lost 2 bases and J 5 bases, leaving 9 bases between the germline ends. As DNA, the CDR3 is TGTGCCAGCAGCCAAAGGTCCGAGGAGACCCAGTACTTC. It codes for CASSQRSEETQYF.

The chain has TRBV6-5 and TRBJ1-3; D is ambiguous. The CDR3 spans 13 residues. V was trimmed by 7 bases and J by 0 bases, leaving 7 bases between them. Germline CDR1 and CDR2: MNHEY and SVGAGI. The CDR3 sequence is CASIGRSGNTIYF. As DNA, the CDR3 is TGTGCCAGCATAGGTCGCTCTGGAAACACCATATATTTT.

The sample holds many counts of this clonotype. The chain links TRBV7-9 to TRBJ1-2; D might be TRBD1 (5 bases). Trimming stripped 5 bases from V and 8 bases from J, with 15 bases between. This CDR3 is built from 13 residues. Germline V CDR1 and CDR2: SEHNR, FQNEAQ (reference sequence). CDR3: CASSGERQWGYTF. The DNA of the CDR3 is TGTGCCAGCAGCGGCGAAAGACAGTGGGGCTACACCTTC.

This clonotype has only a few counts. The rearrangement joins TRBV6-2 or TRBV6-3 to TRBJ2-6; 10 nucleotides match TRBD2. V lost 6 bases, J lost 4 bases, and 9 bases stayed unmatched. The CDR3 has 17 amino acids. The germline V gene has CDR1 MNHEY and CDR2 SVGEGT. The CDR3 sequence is CASRSSAGGRGANVLTF. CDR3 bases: TGTGCCAGCAGAAGTTCAGCGGGGGGGCGCGGGGCCAACGTCCTGACTTTC.